A single sample is the source of the 21 T cell receptor beta chains below, sequenced in a study of blood T cell repertoires in COVID-19. Method: immunoSEQ multiplex PCR; TCRdb's copy keeps in-frame clones and lacks some. This sample yields approximately 250,000 clones, of which roughly 84% are seen a single time; around 4% belongs to the top ten. What was sequenced was peripheral blood. The receptors originated from a man in his 60s with acute or convalescent COVID-19.

The chain links TRBV28 to TRBJ2-1, with 10 nucleotides matching TRBD2. V lost 4 bases, J lost 8 bases, and 8 bases stayed unmatched. Germline V lookup: CDR1 MDHEN, CDR2 SYDVKM. This CDR3 contains 15 residues. The CDR3: CASSSKLAGVHEQFF. The CDR3 coding sequence is TGTGCCAGCAGTTCCAAGCTAGCGGGAGTCCATGAGCAGTTCTTC.

The rearrangement links TRBV9 to TRBJ2-7; D may be TRBD1 (5 bases). V lost 0 bases, J lost 4 bases, and 11 bases lay in between. The germline V gene encodes CDR1 SGDLS and CDR2 YYNGEE. The CDR3 has 14 amino acids. The DNA for the CDR3 is TGTGCCAGCAGCGTAGGTCAGGGTCCGTACGAGCAGTACTTC. Its translation: CASSVGQGPYEQYF.

The chain employs TRBV7-2 and TRBJ2-3; 10 bases map to TRBD1. With V trimmed by 8 bases and J by 3 bases, 2 bases remained unmatched. The germline gives CDR1 SGHTA, CDR2 FQGNSA. This CDR3 region has 13 residues. The CDR3 sequence is CASRDRGTDTQYF. The CDR3 region has the DNA TGTGCCAGCCGGGACAGGGGAACAGATACGCAGTATTTT.

The genes are TRBV10-1 and TRBJ1-1; TRBD1 aligns across 9 bases. Trimming at V came to 4 bases and at J to 5 bases, leaving 5 bases not matched to a gene. The CDR3 spans 14 residues. Germline V gene data show CDR1 as WNHNN and CDR2 as SYGVQD (reference sequence). The CDR3 bases are TGCGCCAGCAGTGGTGGACAGGGGTTGACTGAAGCTTTCTTT. Its translation is CASSGGQGLTEAFF.

This clone appeared a single time. The chain employs TRBV27 and TRBJ1-5; the D gene is possibly TRBD1 (5 bases). Per the germline V gene, CDR1 is MNHEY and CDR2 is SMNVEV (reference sequence). CDR3 length: 14 amino acids. Between the trimmed V and J ends, which lost 2 bases and 4 bases, there was a span of 9 bases. Written as DNA, the CDR3 is TGTGCCAGCAGTTTAGGGTCAGGGAATCAGCCCCAGCATTTT. It codes for CASSLGSGNQPQHF.

For the CDR3, the DNA is TGTGCCTGGAGTCCCGGGACTAGTCTTGAGACCCAGTACTTC. As protein: CAWSPGTSLETQYF. V and J are TRBV30 and TRBJ2-5; 8 bases match TRBD2. With 2 bases clipped from V and 5 bases from J, the junction kept 7 bases outside the gene matches. The CDR3 runs to 14 residues. CDR1 and CDR2 (germline): GTSNPN, SVGIG (reference sequence).

The rearrangement links TRBV18 to TRBJ2-1, with D maybe TRBD2 (6 bases). This CDR3 is built from 14 residues. Looked up from germline, CDR1 is KGHSH and CDR2 is LQKENI. V dropped 2 bases and J dropped 8 bases, with 13 bases sitting between them. This CDR3 is CASSPRASEDEQFF. CDR3 coding DNA: TGTGCCAGCTCACCAAGGGCTAGCGAAGATGAGCAGTTCTTC.

The chain combines TRBV29-1 with TRBJ2-1; TRBD2 matches at 7 bases. This CDR3 is built from 11 residues. With 7 bases clipped from V and 7 bases from J, the junction kept 4 bases outside the gene matches. The germline V gene encodes CDR1 SQVTM and CDR2 ANQGSEA. The CDR3 sequence is CSGTSRNEQFF. CDR3 sequence (DNA): TGCAGCGGGACTAGTCGGAATGAGCAGTTCTTC.

V gene TRBV4-1 combines with J gene TRBJ1-4; unclear D gene. The V and J ends lost 3 bases and 8 bases respectively, with 16 bases between them. Germline V lookup: CDR1 MGHRA, CDR2 YSYEKL. The CDR3 covers 15 residues. The CDR3 loop is CASSHPREVGEKLFF. In DNA, the CDR3 is TGCGCCAGCAGCCATCCACGGGAGGTGGGAGAAAAACTGTTTTTT.

J is TRBJ2-7 and V is TRBV6-6, with 7 bases matching TRBD1. After removal of 7 bases from V and 0 bases from J, the junction contained 6 bases not matched to a gene. The germline V gene has CDR1 MNHNY and CDR2 SVGAGI (reference sequence). This CDR3 contains 14 residues. The CDR3 DNA follows: TGTGCCAGCACTCCCGGGACAGTCTCCTACGAGCAGTACTTC. Its protein is CASTPGTVSYEQYF.

The chain couples TRBV28 to TRBJ2-7, with TRBD1 matching over 7 bases. CDR1 is MDHEN, CDR2 SYDVKM, per germline. The ends lost 5 bases at V and 4 bases at J; junction bases unmatched: 8. The CDR3 runs 14 residues. CDR3 DNA: TGTGCCAGCAGTCCGGGACAGCAAGTTTACGAGCAGTACTTC. Its translation is CASSPGQQVYEQYF.

The genes are TRBV7-9 and TRBJ2-2; TRBD1 matches at 7 bases. Losses at the gene ends were 5 bases for V and 4 bases for J; bases not matched to a gene: 13. CDR3 length: 17 amino acids. CDR1 is SEHNR and CDR2 is FQNEAQ in the germline V gene (reference sequence). The CDR3 DNA is TGTGCCAGCAGCCCCCTGCTGGCGACAGGGACCACCGGGGAGCTGTTTTTT. The encoded protein is CASSPLLATGTTGELFF.

This chain joins TRBV3-1 (or the pseudogene TRBV3-2) and TRBJ1-2, with D possibly matching TRBD1 (5 bases). Per germline, CDR1 LGHDT and CDR2 YNNKEL (reference sequence). The CDR3 contains 14 residues. V shed 1 base and J shed 8 bases, with 14 bases lying between them. The CDR3 nucleotides are TGTGCCAGCAGCCAAGGTTCGGGGGGTAGGGGCTACACCTTC. Amino acid sequence: CASSQGSGGRGYTF.

CDR3 region: CASRPTGGSLYEQYF. CDR3 coding DNA: TGTGCCAGTAGGCCCACAGGGGGCTCCCTCTACGAGCAGTACTTC. The V call is TRBV19, the J call TRBJ2-7, with 9 bases lining up with TRBD1. The V gene's germline CDR1 is LNHDA and CDR2 SQIVND (reference sequence). There are 15 residues in the CDR3. V shed 6 bases and J 3 bases; nucleotides not matched to a gene: 9.

The gene calls are TRBV21-1 and TRBJ2-7; TRBD1 reflects the table's D call only, with no check against the DNA. TRBV21-1 is a pseudogene. The CDR3 length is 15 residues. CDR3 sequence: CASSKDPQTGVEQYF. The CDR3, as DNA: TGTGCCAGCAGCAAAGATCCCCAGACAGGGGTGGAGCAGTACTTC.

The chain has TRBV28 and TRBJ1-5; tentatively, D is TRBD1 (5 bases). Germline loops: CDR1 MDHEN, CDR2 SYDVKM. This CDR3 contains 14 residues. Trimming removed 3 bases from V and 5 bases from J, with 11 bases in between. CDR3 region: CASSLFRADQPQHF. In nucleotides, the CDR3 is TGTGCCAGCAGTTTGTTCAGGGCTGATCAGCCCCAGCATTTT.

J is TRBJ2-5 and V is TRBV5-1; 12 nucleotides agree with TRBD1. Germline trimming cut 2 bases from V and 4 bases from J; bases unmatched to any gene: 18. The CDR3 extends over 20 amino acids. Germline CDR1 is SGHRS and CDR2 is YFSETQ. The CDR3: CASSFISGNWDRGLGETQYF. The CDR3, as DNA: TGCGCCAGCAGCTTCATCAGTGGTAACTGGGACAGGGGGCTTGGAGAGACCCAGTACTTC.

The J gene is TRBJ2-7, the V gene TRBV7-2, with 8 bases fitting TRBD2. Germline CDR1 reads SGHTA; CDR2 reads FQGNSA. The CDR3 is made up of 15 amino acids. The V and J ends lost 4 bases and 0 bases, in that order; junction bases with no gene match: 5. The CDR3 sequence: CASSSFSGISYEQYF. Written as DNA, the CDR3 is TGTGCCAGCAGCTCCTTTAGCGGGATCTCCTACGAGCAGTACTTC.

This clone was counted only a few times. The chain couples TRBV5-1 to TRBJ1-2; D perhaps matches TRBD1 (6 bases). Trimming took 4 bases from V and 3 from J, leaving 22 bases between them. The CDR3 runs to 17 residues. Germline loops: CDR1 SGHRS, CDR2 YFSETQ. CDR3 sequence reads: CASSPPPSQGLYYGYTF. DNA of the CDR3: TGCGCCAGCAGCCCCCCCCCATCACAGGGTTTGTACTATGGCTACACCTTC.

J is TRBJ1-2 and V is TRBV5-6, with 9 bases lining up with TRBD1. Germline V gene lookup returns CDR1 SGHDT and CDR2 YYEEEE. The CDR3 runs 14 residues. Trimming took 3 bases from V and 6 from J; bases not matched to a gene: 6. CDR3 loop: CASSYPGQGDGYTF. The CDR3 DNA reads TGTGCCAGCAGCTACCCGGGACAGGGTGATGGCTACACCTTC. Full variable domain (rest looked up from reference TRBV5-6 and TRBJ1-2): DAGVTQSPTHLIKTRGQQVTLRCSPKSGHDTVSWYQQALGQGPQFIFQYYEEEERQRGNFPDRFSGHQFPNYSSELNVNALLLGDSALYLCASSYPGQGDGYTFGSGTRLTVV.

The chain is built from TRBV11-2 and TRBJ2-7; D perhaps matches TRBD2 (6 bases). This CDR3 region has 18 residues. CDR1 SGHAT and CDR2 FQNNGV come from the germline V gene. Trimming took 0 bases from V and 0 from J, leaving 18 bases between them. The CDR3 reads CASSLDRSVLASSYEQYF. In nucleotides, the CDR3 is TGTGCCAGCAGCTTAGATCGTTCGGTTCTAGCGAGCTCCTACGAGCAGTACTTC.